The 20 T cell receptor beta chains below all came from one sample that was sequenced in a study of blood T cell repertoires in COVID-19. Profiling relied on immunoSEQ multiplex PCR, and the TCRdb table lists in-frame clones only, not all of them. Of 25,000 to 35,000 clones in the sample, about two thirds are singletons; the top ten hold roughly 20%. The sequenced sample consisted of peripheral blood. The receptors were gathered from a boy under 10 years old with active or convalescent COVID-19.

The CDR3 spells CASTAGGPPDTQYF. In DNA form, the CDR3 reads TGTGCCAGCACCGCGGGGGGCCCCCCAGATACGCAGTATTTT. The genes are TRBV7-8 and TRBJ2-3, with 8 positions matching TRBD2. The CDR3 totals 14 residues. Germline values: CDR1 SGHVS, CDR2 FQNEAQ. J gave up 4 bases and V 7 bases, and 7 bases lay outside the gene matches. Full variable domain (remainder filled in from reference TRBV7-8 and TRBJ2-3): GAGVSQSPRYKVAKRGQDVALRCDPISGHVSLFWYQQALGQGPEFLTYFQNEAQLDKSGLPSDRFFAERPEGSVSTLKIQRTQQEDSAVYLCASTAGGPPDTQYFGPGTRLTVL.

The chain carries TRBV15 and TRBJ1-6; D might be TRBD1 (5 bases). Germline values: CDR1 LNHNV, CDR2 YYDKDF (reference sequence). This CDR3 contains 14 residues. V shed 8 bases and J shed 3 bases, with 11 bases lying between them. This CDR3 is CATGGADYNSPLHF. The CDR3 coding sequence is TGTGCCACCGGAGGGGCGGACTATAATTCACCCCTCCACTTT.

The rearrangement joins TRBV27 to TRBJ2-7; 10 bases line up with TRBD2. This CDR3 has 15 amino acids. CDR1 MNHEY and CDR2 SMNVEV come from the germline V gene (reference sequence). V lost 3 bases to trimming and J lost 4 bases; unmatched junction nucleotides: 6. The CDR3 sequence: CASSFAISGRYEQYF. The CDR3 region has the DNA TGTGCCAGCAGTTTCGCAATTAGCGGGAGGTACGAGCAGTACTTC.

V and J are TRBV11-3 and TRBJ1-6; 8 bases map to TRBD1. V was pared by 5 bases and J by 6 bases, with 3 bases of the junction left unmatched. The length of the CDR3 is 14 residues. The germline CDR1 and CDR2 sequences are SGHNT and YENEEA. The DNA of the CDR3 is TGTGCCAGCAGCCCAGGGACAGGTAATTCACCCCTCCACTTT. It encodes CASSPGTGNSPLHF.

This rearrangement joins TRBV18 to TRBJ2-5; 10 bases are a match to TRBD1. The CDR3 loop spans 13 amino acids. The germline V gene has CDR1 KGHSH and CDR2 LQKENI. V lost 3 bases and J lost 5; bases outside the gene matches: 0. CDR3 nucleotide sequence: TGTGCCAGCTCACCGGGACAGGGGGAGACCCAGTACTTC. Its translation is CASSPGQGETQYF.

V is TRBV7-2 and J is TRBJ2-2; TRBD1 matches at 7 bases. The germline V gene has CDR1 SGHTA and CDR2 FQGNSA. The CDR3 contains 14 residues. The trim removed 6 bases at V and 4 bases at J, leaving 5 bases unmatched. CDR3 protein: CASRRQGSTGELFF. In nucleotides, the CDR3 is TGTGCCAGCAGGCGACAGGGTTCCACCGGGGAGCTGTTTTTT.

V usage is TRBV28 and J usage is TRBJ1-5, with a weak D call TRBD1 (6 bases). The CDR3 sequence is 16 residues long. V lost 2 bases and J 3 bases, leaving 14 bases between the germline ends. Germline V gene lookup returns CDR1 MDHEN and CDR2 SYDVKM. The CDR3 loop reads CASSLLIGGDNQPQHF. In DNA, the CDR3 is TGTGCCAGCAGTTTACTTATAGGGGGGGACAATCAGCCCCAGCATTTT.

This sequence joins TRBV5-5 and TRBJ1-3, with 8 bases that match TRBD1. Unmatched junction bases numbered 2, after V lost 6 bases and J lost 0 bases. Germline CDR1 SGHKS, CDR2 YYEKEE (reference sequence). CDR3 length: 14 amino acids. CDR3 loop: CASNTGGSGNTIYF. In nucleotides, the CDR3 is TGTGCCAGCAACACAGGGGGCTCTGGAAACACCATATATTTT.

In its sample, this clone was seen once. The chain carries TRBV7-2 and TRBJ1-1, with a weak D call TRBD1 (5 bases). V lost 5 bases to trimming and J lost 5 bases, with 15 bases between them. CDR3 size: 14 residues. CDR1 SGHTA and CDR2 FQGNSA come from the germline V gene. CDR3 sequence reads: CASSTPRVRTEAFF. CDR3 DNA sequence: TGTGCCAGCAGCACACCCAGGGTAAGAACTGAAGCTTTCTTT.

The V call is TRBV24-1, the J call TRBJ2-7; 8 nucleotides line up with TRBD1. V lost 2 bases to trimming and J lost 1 base; unmatched junction nucleotides: 6. This CDR3 is 16 amino acids long. The germline gives CDR1 KGHDR, CDR2 SFDVKD. CDR3 in amino acids: CATSDSGQGLSYEQYF. The CDR3, as DNA: TGTGCCACCAGTGATTCAGGACAGGGCCTATCCTACGAGCAGTACTTC.

The chain is built from TRBV5-1 and TRBJ1-2; D gene uncertain. The V gene lost 1 base and the J gene lost 8 bases, with 24 bases spanning the gap. The CDR3 length is 17 residues. Germline CDR1 SGHRS, CDR2 YFSETQ. The CDR3 reads CASSLFGLPAGRRGYTF. The DNA for the CDR3 is TGCGCCAGCAGCTTGTTCGGTCTACCAGCGGGCCGACGAGGCTACACCTTC.

This clone was seen only a few times. One end of the junction is discordant with germline, which a read error may explain. This chain links TRBV15 with TRBJ1-1, with D possibly matching TRBD1 (5 bases). Per the germline V gene, CDR1 is LNHNV and CDR2 is YYDKDF (reference sequence). This CDR3 region has 13 residues. CDR3 nucleotide sequence: TGTGCCACCAGTAGAGCAGGGTACACTGAAGCTTTCTTT. Protein product: CATSRAGYTEAFF. Full variable domain (outside the CDR3, taken from reference TRBV15 and TRBJ1-1): DAMVIQNPRYQVTQFGKPVTLSCSQTLNHNVMYWYQQKSSQAPKLLFHYYDKDFNNEADTPDNFQSRRPNTSFCFLDIRSPGLGDTAMYLCATSRAGYTEAFFGQGTRLTVV.

Note on this clone: Other nucleotide sequences from this sample produce the same CDR3. The chain combines TRBV7-2 with TRBJ1-5, with TRBD1 identical over 7 bases. The CDR3 contains 13 residues. V lost 4 bases to trimming and J lost 4 bases; unmatched junction nucleotides: 1. CDR1 and CDR2 from the germline V gene are SGHTA and FQGNSA. The CDR3 nucleotides read TGTGCCAGCAGCTCGGACAGGAATCAGCCCCAGCATTTT. The encoded protein is CASSSDRNQPQHF.

The chain employs TRBV24-1 and TRBJ2-7; 8 bases are shared with TRBD1. The germline gives CDR1 KGHDR, CDR2 SFDVKD. Trimming took 5 bases from V and 3 from J; bases not matched to a gene: 11. This CDR3 is built from 16 residues. The CDR3 sequence is CATSAGDRPVNYEQYV. In nucleotides, the CDR3 is TGTGCCACCAGTGCCGGGGACAGGCCCGTTAACTACGAGCAGTACGTC.

V usage is TRBV27 and J usage is TRBJ2-7; D may be TRBD1 (6 bases). This CDR3 has 15 amino acids. Trimming removed 4 bases from V and 0 bases from J, with 13 bases in between. Germline V gene data show CDR1 as MNHEY and CDR2 as SMNVEV (reference sequence). The CDR3 region is CASSSQGPLSYEQYF. CDR3 coding DNA: TGTGCCAGCAGTTCCCAGGGGCCCCTCTCCTACGAGCAGTACTTC.

This clone turned up a few times. The chain is built from TRBV4-1 and TRBJ1-5; no clear D. The CDR3 has 15 residues. CDR1 MGHRA and CDR2 YSYEKL come from the germline V gene. V gave up 1 base and J gave up 4 bases, with 11 bases separating them. DNA for the CDR3: TGCGCCAGCAGCCAAGCTAGAAATTCTAATCAGCCCCAGCATTTT. This encodes CASSQARNSNQPQHF.

The sample holds one count of this clone. The chain links TRBV4-1 to TRBJ2-1; 11 nucleotides agree with TRBD2. The length of the CDR3 is 19 residues. In germline, CDR1 is MGHRA, CDR2 YSYEKL. J lost 0 bases, V lost 1 base, and 8 bases had no gene match. The CDR3 protein is CASSQVPLAGGFSYNEQFF. As DNA, the CDR3 is TGCGCCAGCAGCCAAGTTCCTCTAGCGGGGGGATTCTCCTACAATGAGCAGTTCTTC.

In this sample, this clone turned up a few times. The chain has TRBV7-9 and TRBJ1-2; possibly TRBD1 for D (6 bases). CDR3 length: 15 amino acids. Germline V CDR1 and CDR2: SEHNR, FQNEAQ (reference sequence). V was pared by 5 bases and J by 6 bases, with 19 bases between. The CDR3 coding sequence is TGTGCCAGCAGCGGTACGTTGGGACAAATCGATGGCTACACCTTC. Translation gives CASSGTLGQIDGYTF. Supplemented by reference TRBV7-9 and TRBJ1-2, the full variable domain reads DTGVSQNPRHKITKRGQNVTFRCDPISEHNRLYWYRQTLGQGPEFLTYFQNEAQLEKSRLLSDRFSAERPKGSFSTLEIQRTEQGDSAMYLCASSGTLGQIDGYTFGSGTRLTVV.

The chain uses TRBV5-1 and TRBJ2-5; 7 bases match TRBD2. The germline V gene encodes CDR1 SGHRS and CDR2 YFSETQ. This CDR3 has 14 residues. With V trimmed by 3 bases and J by 5 bases, 7 bases remained unmatched. CDR3 sequence (DNA): TGCGCCAGCAGCTCCCCTGGGGGGGACGAGACCCAGTACTTC. This sequence encodes CASSSPGGDETQYF.

The chain links TRBV11-2 to TRBJ1-1; no clear D gene. Germline V lookup: CDR1 SGHAT, CDR2 FQNNGV. CDR3 size: 16 residues. Trimming stripped 1 base from V and 4 bases from J, with 16 bases between. The CDR3 coding sequence is TGTGCCAGCAGCTTAGCGGGTGTAATAAGAGTCACTGAAGCTTTCTTT. It specifies CASSLAGVIRVTEAFF.